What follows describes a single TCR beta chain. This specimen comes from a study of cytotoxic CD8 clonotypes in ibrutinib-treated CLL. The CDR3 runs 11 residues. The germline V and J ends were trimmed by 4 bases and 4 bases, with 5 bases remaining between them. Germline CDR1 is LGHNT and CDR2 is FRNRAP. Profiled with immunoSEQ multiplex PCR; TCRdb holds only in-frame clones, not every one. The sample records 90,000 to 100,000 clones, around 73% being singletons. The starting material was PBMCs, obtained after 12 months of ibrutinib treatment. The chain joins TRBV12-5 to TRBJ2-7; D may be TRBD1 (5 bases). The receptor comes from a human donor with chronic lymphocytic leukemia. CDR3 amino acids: CASGSGYEQYF. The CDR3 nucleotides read TGTGCTAGTGGTTCAGGGTACGAGCAGTACTTC.